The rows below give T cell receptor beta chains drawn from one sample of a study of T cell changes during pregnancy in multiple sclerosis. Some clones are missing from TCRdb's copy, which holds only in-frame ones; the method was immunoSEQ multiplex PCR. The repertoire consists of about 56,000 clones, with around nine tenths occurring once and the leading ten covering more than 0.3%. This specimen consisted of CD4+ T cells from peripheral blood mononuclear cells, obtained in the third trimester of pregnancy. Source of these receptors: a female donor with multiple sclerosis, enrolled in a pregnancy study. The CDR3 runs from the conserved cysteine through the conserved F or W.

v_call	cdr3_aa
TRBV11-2	CASSLNGASGNTIYF
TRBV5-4	CASSFSASFVGAQTPLHF
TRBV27	CASSLKGERRQGLNYGYTF
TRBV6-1	CASSGPGGNTEAFF
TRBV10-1	CASSESRGEQFF
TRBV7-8	CASSGGRIPGEKLFF
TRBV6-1	CASRPGQGAETQYF
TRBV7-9	CASSLKLAGIGNEKLFF
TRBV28	CASSPSYNEQFF
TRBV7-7	CASSLVASTGGTGELFF
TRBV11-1	CASSLALIAGGPETQYF
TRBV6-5	CASSYSSVQLNTEAFF
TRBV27	CASSPNSRQGRGPNEKLFF
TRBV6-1	CASIPGLAYNEQFF
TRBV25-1	CASKTGTAYGYTF
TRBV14	CASSPMTFDGYTF
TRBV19	CASSRLAGIGSYNEQFF
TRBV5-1	CASSSHDRGANTEAFF
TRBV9	CASSVGGQGANYGYTF
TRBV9	CASSVASGSHNEQFF
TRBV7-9	CASSPIGGARETQYF
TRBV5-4	CASSLGQGDHTGELFF
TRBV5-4	CASSAGTSGTYNEQFF
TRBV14	CASSHRFATGLGGYTF
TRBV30	CAWSIGEGEQFF
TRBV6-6	CASSYEAVGEQYF
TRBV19	CASKQSGGAETQYF
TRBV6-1	CASSEAKFGVRNIQYF
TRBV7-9	CASSQTRGRTGGSQPQHF
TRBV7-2	CASSYRGTGGIGELFF
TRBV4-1	CASSQETRGLTIYF
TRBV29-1	CSAESRGTEAFF
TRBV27	CASGDRGFLSSEQFF
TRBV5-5	CASSFHPRDYGYTF
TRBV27	CASSSPGLTNEQFF
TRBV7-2	CASSLYRVPDSYEQYF
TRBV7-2	CASSLGVGVGNEQFF
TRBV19	CASSIGAGGPDTQYF
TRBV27	CASQKLSRAGGVVNTEAFF
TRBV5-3	CARKVKVRRQETQYF
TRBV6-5	CASSYLGTSTGELFF
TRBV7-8	CASSLGTGTGYGYTF
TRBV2	CASPLTGNTEAFF
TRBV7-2	CASSLGFQGFNSPLHF
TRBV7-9	CASSLQETQYF
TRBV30	CAWSVSSLYGYTF
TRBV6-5	CASSLGQGAVGYTF
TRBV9	CASSRRGEGFEQYF
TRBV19	CASTEQGARRYTF